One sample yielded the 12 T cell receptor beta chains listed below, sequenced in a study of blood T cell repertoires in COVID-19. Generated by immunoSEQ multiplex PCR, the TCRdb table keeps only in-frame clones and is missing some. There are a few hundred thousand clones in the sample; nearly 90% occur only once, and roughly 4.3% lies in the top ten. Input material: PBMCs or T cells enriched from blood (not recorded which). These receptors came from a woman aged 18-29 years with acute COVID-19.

The CDR3 DNA reads as TGTGCCTGGAGTGCCGTGGAGGGATTCGCTTTCTTT. It yields the protein CAWSAVEGFAFF. V usage is TRBV30 and J usage is TRBJ1-1, with unresolved D. CDR3 size: 12 residues. The V gene lost 1 base and the J gene lost 11 bases, with 14 bases spanning the gap. CDR1 and CDR2 from the germline V gene are GTSNPN and SVGIG (reference sequence).

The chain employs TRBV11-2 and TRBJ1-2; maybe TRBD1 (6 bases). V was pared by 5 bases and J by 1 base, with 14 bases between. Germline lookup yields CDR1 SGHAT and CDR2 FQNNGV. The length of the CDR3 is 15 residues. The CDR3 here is CASSQGRGSNYGYTF. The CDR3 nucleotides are TGTGCCAGCAGCCAGGGGAGGGGGAGTAACTATGGCTACACCTTC.

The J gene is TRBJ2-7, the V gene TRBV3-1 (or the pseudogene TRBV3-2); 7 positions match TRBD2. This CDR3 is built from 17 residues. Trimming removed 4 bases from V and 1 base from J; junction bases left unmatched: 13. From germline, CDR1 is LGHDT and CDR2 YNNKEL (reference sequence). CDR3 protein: CASSRERGSSRSYEQYF. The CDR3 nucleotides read TGTGCCAGCAGCCGAGAGCGCGGGAGTTCCCGATCCTACGAGCAGTACTTC.

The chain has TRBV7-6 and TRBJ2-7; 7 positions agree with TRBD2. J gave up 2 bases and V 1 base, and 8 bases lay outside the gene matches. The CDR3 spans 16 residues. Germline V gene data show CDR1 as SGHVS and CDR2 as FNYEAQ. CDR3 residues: CASSLGASGSTYEQYF. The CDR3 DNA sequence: TGTGCCAGCAGCTTAGGTGCTAGCGGTAGTACCTACGAGCAGTACTTC.

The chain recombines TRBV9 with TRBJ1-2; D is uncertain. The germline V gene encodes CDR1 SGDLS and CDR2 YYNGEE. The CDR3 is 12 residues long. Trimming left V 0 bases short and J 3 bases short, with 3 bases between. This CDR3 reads CASSVGDYGYTF. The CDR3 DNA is TGTGCCAGCAGCGTAGGCGACTATGGCTACACCTTC.

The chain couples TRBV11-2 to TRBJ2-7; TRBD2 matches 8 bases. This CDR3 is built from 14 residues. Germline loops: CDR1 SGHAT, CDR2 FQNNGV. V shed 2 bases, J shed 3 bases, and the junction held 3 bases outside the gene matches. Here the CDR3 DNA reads TGTGCCAGCAGCTTAACCAGCGGGAGCTACGAGCAGTACTTC. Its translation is CASSLTSGSYEQYF.

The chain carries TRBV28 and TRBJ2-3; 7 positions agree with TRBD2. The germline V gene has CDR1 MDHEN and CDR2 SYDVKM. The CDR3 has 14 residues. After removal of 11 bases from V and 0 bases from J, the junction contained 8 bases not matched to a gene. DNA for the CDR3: TGTGCCGGTGGCGGGAGACGGAGCACAGATACGCAGTATTTT. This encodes CAGGGRRSTDTQYF. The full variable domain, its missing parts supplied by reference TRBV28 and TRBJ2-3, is DVKVTQSSRYLVKRTGEKVFLECVQDMDHENMFWYRQDPGLGLRLIYFSYDVKMKEKGDIPEGYSVSREKKERFSLILESASTNQTSMYLCAGGGRRSTDTQYFGPGTRLTVL.

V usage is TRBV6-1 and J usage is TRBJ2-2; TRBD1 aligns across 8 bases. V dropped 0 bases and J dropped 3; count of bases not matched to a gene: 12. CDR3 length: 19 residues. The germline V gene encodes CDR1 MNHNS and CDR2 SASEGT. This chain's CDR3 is CASSEARRGQDGYTGELFF. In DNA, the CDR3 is TGTGCCAGCAGTGAAGCGAGGAGGGGACAGGATGGGTACACCGGGGAGCTGTTTTTT.

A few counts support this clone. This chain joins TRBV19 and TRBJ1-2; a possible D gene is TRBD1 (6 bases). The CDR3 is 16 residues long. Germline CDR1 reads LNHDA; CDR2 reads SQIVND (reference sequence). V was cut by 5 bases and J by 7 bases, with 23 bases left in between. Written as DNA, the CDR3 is TGTGCCAGTAGTCTTCCCCGCCGGGGGGCGCTTTCTGGCTACACCTTC. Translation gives CASSLPRRGALSGYTF.

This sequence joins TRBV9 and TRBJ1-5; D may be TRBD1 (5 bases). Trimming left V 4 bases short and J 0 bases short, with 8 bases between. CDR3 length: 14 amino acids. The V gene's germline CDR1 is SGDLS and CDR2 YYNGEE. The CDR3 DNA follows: TGTGCCAGCAGCCTGGACAATAGCAATCAGCCCCAGCATTTT. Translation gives CASSLDNSNQPQHF.

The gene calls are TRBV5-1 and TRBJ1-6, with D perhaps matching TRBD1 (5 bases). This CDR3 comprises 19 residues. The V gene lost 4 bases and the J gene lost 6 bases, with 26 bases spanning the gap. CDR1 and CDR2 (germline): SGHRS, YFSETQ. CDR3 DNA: TGCGCCAGCAGCCCCACCCATGTTGGGGCTGGGTCGATTAATTCACCCCTCCACTTT. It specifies CASSPTHVGAGSINSPLHF.

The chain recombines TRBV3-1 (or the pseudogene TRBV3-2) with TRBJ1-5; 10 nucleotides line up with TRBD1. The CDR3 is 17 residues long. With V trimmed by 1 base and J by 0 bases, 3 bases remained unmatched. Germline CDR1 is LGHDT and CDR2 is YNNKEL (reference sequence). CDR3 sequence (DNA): TGTGCCAGCAGCCAAGGACAGGGGGCGTATAGCAATCAGCCCCAGCATTTT. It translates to CASSQGQGAYSNQPQHF.